This TCR beta chain was sequenced in a study of tumor and adjacent non-tumor tissue in lung cancer. Overall study: The cohort had approximately 13 adenocarcinoma, a couple of squamous cell and 1 small cell patients. Stage I to III disease affected over nine men and about 5 women aged roughly 31 to 80.

The library came from three nested PCR rounds adapted from ARM-PCR protocols. TCRdb analysed the multiplex PCR reads with MiXCR anew, one entry per CDR3 protein. Of fewer than 100,000 distinct CDR3 sequences listed, around 76% are singletons. Note on this clonotype: Its matching antigen is unknown. Its ends do not fully match the called genes, so a read error is possible.

Study-wide results and limits: Tumor tissue had significantly higher TCR diversity than normal lung.

The template was RNA from unsorted bulk tissue. The normal lung tissue was taken more than 3 cm from the tumor edge. Donors were chemotherapy-naive, newly diagnosed lung cancer surgical patients in China, August–late 2014. Germline CDR1 and CDR2: SGHDT and YYEEEE. The CDR3 is 20 residues long. V usage is TRBV5-6 and J usage is TRBJ2-4, with D possibly being TRBD1 or TRBD2 (5 bases each). The clonotype comes from a woman aged 45-65 years with non-small cell lung cancer. The sequenced material came from distant non-tumor lung tissue. The CDR3 DNA reads as TGTGCCAGCAACCTCAACATGAGGGGTACCCGCCAAGGAGCCCAAAACATTCAGTACTTC. It specifies CASNLNMRGTRQGAQNIQYF. The entire variable domain, with the rest obtained from reference TRBV5-6 and TRBJ2-4, is as follows: DAGVTQSPTHLIKTRGQQVTLRCSPKSGHDTVSWYQQALGQGPQFIFQYYEEEERQRGNFPDRFSGHQFPNYSSELNVNALLLGDSALYLCASNLNMRGTRQGAQNIQYFGAGTRLSVL.